The 21 T cell receptor beta chains listed next were all sequenced from one sample in a study of T cell responses to AZD1222 COVID-19 vaccine. This table comes from immunoSEQ multiplex PCR, and its TCRdb copy is limited to in-frame clones, with some not included. The sample includes about 160,000 clones, 92% of them seen just once. The source was peripheral blood, collected 28 days after the second AZD1222 dose. Every receptor here comes from an adult who received the AZD1222 COVID-19 vaccine.

This clone was picked up one time. The chain uses TRBV9 and TRBJ2-3; D uncertain. This CDR3 spans 14 amino acids. CDR1 SGDLS and CDR2 YYNGEE come from the germline V gene. V shed 3 bases and J shed 0 bases, with 8 bases lying between them. The CDR3 nucleotides are TGTGCCAGCAGCGCCAGTGGAAGCACAGATACGCAGTATTTT. Translated, it gives CASSASGSTDTQYF. Full variable domain (missing parts from reference TRBV9 and TRBJ2-3): DSGVTQTPKHLITATGQRVTLRCSPRSGDLSVYWYQQSLDQGLQFLIQYYNGEERAKGNILERFSAQQFPDLHSELNLSSLELGDSALYFCASSASGSTDTQYFGPGTRLTVL.

This sequence joins TRBV9 and TRBJ1-2, with D possibly being TRBD1 (5 bases). This CDR3 has 12 amino acids. The V gene's germline CDR1 is SGDLS and CDR2 YYNGEE. V was pared by 5 bases and J by 4 bases, with 9 bases between. For the CDR3, the DNA is TGTGCCAGCAGGGGGGTTCCCTATGGCTACACCTTC. The encoded protein is CASRGVPYGYTF. Full variable domain (missing parts from reference TRBV9 and TRBJ1-2): DSGVTQTPKHLITATGQRVTLRCSPRSGDLSVYWYQQSLDQGLQFLIQYYNGEERAKGNILERFSAQQFPDLHSELNLSSLELGDSALYFCASRGVPYGYTFGSGTRLTVV.

The chain is built from TRBV5-1 and TRBJ2-4; 8 nucleotides agree with TRBD2. V shed 5 bases, J shed 8 bases, and the junction held 21 bases outside the gene matches. The length of the CDR3 is 18 residues. Germline lookup yields CDR1 SGHRS and CDR2 YFSETQ. CDR3 protein: CASRFGSTGGLLFDIQYF. The CDR3 DNA reads TGCGCCAGCAGATTTGGATCCACGGGAGGGCTTTTATTTGACATTCAGTACTTC.

The chain has TRBV11-2 and TRBJ2-5, with TRBD2 matching over 10 bases. Germline V lookup: CDR1 SGHAT, CDR2 FQNNGV. The CDR3 consists of 14 residues. V was clipped by 5 bases and J by 4 bases; unmatched bases: 4. For the CDR3, the DNA is TGTGCCAGCAGCAAGCGGGGGGGCGGAGAGACCCAGTACTTC. This sequence encodes CASSKRGGGETQYF.

This sequence joins TRBV19 and TRBJ1-1; D unclear. Germline V gene lookup returns CDR1 LNHDA and CDR2 SQIVND (reference sequence). The CDR3 is 17 residues long. With 3 bases removed from V and 3 bases from J, the gap between germline ends came to 20 bases. Here the CDR3 reads CASSILAKLDLDTEAFF. In DNA, the CDR3 is TGTGCCAGTAGTATTCTAGCAAAACTAGATTTGGACACTGAAGCTTTCTTT.

The chain recombines TRBV2 with TRBJ2-5; D gene uncertain. The V gene's germline CDR1 is SNHLY and CDR2 FYNNEI. V lost 6 bases to trimming and J lost 2 bases, with 10 bases between them. The CDR3 has 13 amino acids. The CDR3 here is CASSTQGQETQYF. CDR3 DNA sequence: TGTGCCAGCAGCACCCAAGGACAAGAGACCCAGTACTTC.

This chain uses TRBV27 with TRBJ2-7; possible D gene TRBD2, 6 bases. CDR3 length: 16 amino acids. The germline CDR1 and CDR2 sequences are MNHEY and SMNVEV (reference sequence). Trimming took off 5 bases at V and 3 bases at J, with 20 bases between the two ends. This CDR3 reads CASSALGGRGSYEQYF. Written as DNA, the CDR3 is TGTGCCAGCAGTGCCCTCGGGGGAAGGGGAAGCTACGAGCAGTACTTC.

CDR3 residues: CSVGQGLGYGYTF. CDR3 nucleotides: TGCAGCGTTGGACAGGGATTGGGCTATGGCTACACCTTC. The V call is TRBV29-1, the J call TRBJ1-2, with 7 nucleotides matching TRBD1. The CDR3 loop spans 13 amino acids. Germline V gives CDR1 SQVTM, CDR2 ANQGSEA. V lost 4 bases to trimming and J lost 4 bases; unmatched junction nucleotides: 6.

The chain recombines TRBV29-1 with TRBJ1-2; D perhaps matches TRBD1 (6 bases). Trimming stripped 7 bases from V and 7 bases from J, with 13 bases between. From germline, CDR1 is SQVTM and CDR2 ANQGSEA. This CDR3 comprises 11 residues. CDR3 protein: CSAPGAAGYTF. DNA for the CDR3: TGCAGCGCCCCGGGGGCGGCTGGCTACACCTTC.

This sequence joins TRBV18 and TRBJ1-4; TRBD1 might be the D (5 bases). The CDR3 has 13 residues. V lost 5 bases and J 6 bases, leaving 10 bases between the germline ends. The germline CDR1 and CDR2 sequences are KGHSH and LQKENI. The CDR3: CASSGTQDEKLFF. CDR3 in DNA: TGTGCCAGCTCAGGGACGCAGGATGAAAAACTGTTTTTT.

V is TRBV5-1 and J is TRBJ1-1; D uncertain. This CDR3 is 12 amino acids long. Germline assignment: CDR1 SGHRS and CDR2 YFSETQ. V shed 1 base and J shed 8 bases, with 9 bases lying between them. This CDR3 reads CASSLPPREAFF. CDR3 nucleotides: TGCGCCAGCAGCTTGCCCCCGCGAGAAGCTTTCTTT.

The V call is TRBV25-1, the J call TRBJ1-2; D is undetermined. Germline V gene sequence: CDR1 MGHDK, CDR2 SYGVNS. Trimming pared 6 bases from V and 4 bases from J, leaving 9 bases between. This CDR3 has 12 amino acids. This CDR3 is CASSGRPYGYTF. In DNA, the CDR3 is TGTGCCAGCAGCGGTCGGCCCTATGGCTACACCTTC.

The CDR3 sequence: CASSKRDPSSGNTIYF. The CDR3 coding sequence is TGTGCCAGCAGCAAAAGGGATCCGAGCTCTGGAAACACCATATATTTT. The rearrangement links TRBV21-1 to TRBJ1-3. TRBV21-1 is a known pseudogene. This CDR3 has 16 amino acids.

The rearrangement uses TRBV9 and TRBJ1-3; no definite D call. V gave up 4 bases and J gave up 4 bases, with 6 bases separating them. The CDR3 sequence is 12 residues long. Looked up from germline, CDR1 is SGDLS and CDR2 is YYNGEE. CDR3 sequence: CASSIGGNTIYF. The DNA for the CDR3 is TGTGCCAGCAGCATCGGAGGAAACACCATATATTTT.

The V gene is TRBV2, the J gene TRBJ2-3, with a weak D call TRBD2 (5 bases). This CDR3 spans 14 amino acids. The germline V and J ends were trimmed by 6 bases and 3 bases, with 13 bases remaining between them. CDR1 and CDR2 from the germline V gene are SNHLY and FYNNEI. The CDR3 DNA follows: TGTGCCAGCAGGGGCTCCCCGGGAACAGATACGCAGTATTTT. Its translation is CASRGSPGTDTQYF.

The rearrangement links TRBV6-6 to TRBJ2-3, with D uncertain. The CDR3 is made up of 13 amino acids. Looked up from germline, CDR1 is MNHNY and CDR2 is SVGAGI (reference sequence). V was clipped by 0 bases and J by 5 bases, with 6 bases between them. CDR3 amino acids: CASSYSAQDTQYF. CDR3 nucleotides: TGTGCCAGCAGTTACTCAGCACAAGATACGCAGTATTTT.

The chain employs TRBV7-8 and TRBJ1-1; TRBD1 is a possible D gene (6 bases). Trimming shortened V by 3 bases and J by 6 bases, and 11 bases separated the two germline ends. The CDR3 totals 13 residues. CDR1 and CDR2 (germline): SGHVS, FQNEAQ. CDR3 loop: CASSLWEGAEAFF. The CDR3 nucleotides read TGTGCCAGCAGCTTGTGGGAGGGGGCTGAAGCTTTCTTT. Supplemented by reference TRBV7-8 and TRBJ1-1, the full variable domain reads GAGVSQSPRYKVAKRGQDVALRCDPISGHVSLFWYQQALGQGPEFLTYFQNEAQLDKSGLPSDRFFAERPEGSVSTLKIQRTQQEDSAVYLCASSLWEGAEAFFGQGTRLTVV.

The rearrangement uses TRBV30 and TRBJ1-1; tentative D call: TRBD1 (6 bases). Trimming pared 3 bases from V and 3 bases from J, leaving 11 bases between. The V gene's germline CDR1 is GTSNPN and CDR2 SVGIG (reference sequence). There are 13 residues in the CDR3. The CDR3 is CAWSLGGDTEAFF. CDR3 coding DNA: TGTGCCTGGAGCCTAGGGGGGGACACTGAAGCTTTCTTT.

J is TRBJ1-4 and V is TRBV7-9; D unclear. V lost 1 base, J lost 0 bases, and 9 bases lay in between. The CDR3 is made up of 16 amino acids. Germline assignment: CDR1 SEHNR and CDR2 FQNEAQ (reference sequence). CDR3 residues: CASSLGVSATNEKLFF. The CDR3 nucleotides are TGTGCCAGCAGCTTAGGGGTTTCTGCAACTAATGAAAAACTGTTTTTT.

The chain employs TRBV3-1 (or the pseudogene TRBV3-2) and TRBJ2-3, with a weak D call TRBD1 (8 bases). V shed 0 bases and J shed 3 bases, with 16 bases lying between them. The CDR3 length is 17 residues. From germline, CDR1 is LGHDT and CDR2 YNNKEL (reference sequence). The CDR3 region has the DNA TGTGCCAGCAGCCAAGATCAAGGACAGGGAGGGACAGATACGCAGTATTTT. Its protein is CASSQDQGQGGTDTQYF.

The rearrangement links TRBV5-4 to TRBJ1-1; TRBD1 matches at 8 bases. With 2 bases clipped from V and 5 bases from J, the junction kept 5 bases outside the gene matches. This CDR3 comprises 14 residues. Germline CDR1 reads SGHNT; CDR2 reads YYREEE (reference sequence). The CDR3 here is CASSFYRGETEAFF. The CDR3 region has the DNA TGTGCCAGCAGCTTCTACAGGGGGGAGACTGAAGCTTTCTTT.